These 17 T cell receptor beta chains were all obtained from the same sample, sequenced in a study of T-cell memory formation after mild COVID-19. MiXCR was run by TCRdb on the 5' RACE reads, yielding one entry per CDR3 protein. The sample holds roughly 340,000 distinct CDR3 sequences, approximately 15% seen once. The sample was PBMCs or a T cell subset sorted from them (not recorded which). Every receptor here comes from a man between 18 and 35 years old who had mild COVID-19 (a few samples of this study predate the infection). Cell type and time point are not known.

Ten or more counts support this clonotype. This chain connects TRBV6-5 to TRBJ2-2, with D uncertain. The CDR3 is 13 amino acids. The germline CDR1 and CDR2 sequences are MNHEY and SVGAGI. Deletions cut 0 bases from V and 4 bases from J, with 3 bases between. The CDR3 coding sequence is TGTGCCAGCAGTTACTCGGGCACCGGGGAGCTGTTTTTT. Translation gives CASSYSGTGELFF.

The V gene is TRBV18, the J gene TRBJ1-2, with D perhaps TRBD1 (6 bases). Germline CDR1 is KGHSH and CDR2 is LQKENI. V lost 1 base and J lost 5, with 17 bases in between. The CDR3 consists of 16 residues. The CDR3: CASSPLGGQVAYGYTF. In DNA form, the CDR3 reads TGTGCCAGCTCACCACTCGGGGGGCAGGTGGCGTATGGCTACACCTTC.

This clonotype was seen only a few times. The V call is TRBV9, the J call TRBJ1-4, with a tentative D call TRBD1 (6 bases). Germline CDR1 is SGDLS and CDR2 is YYNGEE. The CDR3 spans 15 residues. Trimming shortened V by 0 bases and J by 8 bases, and 14 bases separated the two germline ends. CDR3 loop: CASSVAGTPEEKLFF. CDR3 bases: TGTGCCAGCAGCGTAGCCGGGACACCCGAAGAAAAACTGTTTTTT.

This clonotype was seen more than once but under ten times. The chain carries TRBV4-1 and TRBJ2-2; possibly TRBD1 for D (6 bases). The CDR3 has 16 residues. The germline V gene encodes CDR1 MGHRA and CDR2 YSYEKL. The germline V and J ends were trimmed by 0 bases and 1 base, with 9 bases remaining between them. CDR3 protein: CASSQDGQLNTGELFF. Here the CDR3 DNA reads TGCGCCAGCAGCCAAGATGGACAGTTGAACACCGGGGAGCTGTTTTTT.

This clonotype was recorded a few times. This chain uses TRBV10-3 with TRBJ2-3; 8 bases are a match to TRBD1. Losses at the gene ends were 5 bases for V and 0 bases for J; bases not matched to a gene: 7. The CDR3 contains 16 residues. Looked up from germline, CDR1 is ENHRY and CDR2 is SYGVKD. CDR3 region: CAISRGQGISTDTQYF. The CDR3 DNA reads as TGTGCCATCAGTCGCGGACAGGGCATAAGCACAGATACGCAGTATTTT.

This clonotype was counted between two and nine times. The V and J genes are TRBV6-6 and TRBJ2-3, with D possibly being TRBD2 (7 bases). V was pared by 2 bases and J by 4 bases, with 13 bases between. CDR1 MNHNY and CDR2 SVGAGI come from the germline V gene (reference sequence). This CDR3 has 15 amino acids. The CDR3 region is CASSYEGGIADTQYF. Here the CDR3 DNA reads TGTGCCAGCAGTTACGAGGGGGGGATTGCAGATACGCAGTATTTT.

This clonotype was counted a few times. The gene calls are TRBV5-1 and TRBJ2-5, with 13 positions matching TRBD2. Germline V gives CDR1 SGHRS, CDR2 YFSETQ. Germline trimming cut 3 bases from V and 5 bases from J; bases unmatched to any gene: 13. The CDR3 length is 18 residues. The CDR3 here is CASSSPGTSGAGGETQYF. CDR3 bases: TGCGCCAGCAGCTCCCCCGGGACTAGCGGGGCAGGAGGGGAGACCCAGTACTTC.

This chain joins TRBV5-1 and TRBJ2-1; TRBD2 agrees at 7 bases. J lost 9 bases, V lost 2 bases, and 11 bases had no gene match. Germline V lookup: CDR1 SGHRS, CDR2 YFSETQ. The CDR3 runs 15 residues. CDR3 DNA: TGCGCCAGCAGCTTAGGCGGCGGGGGAGGCGCTGAGCAGTTCTTC. Residues: CASSLGGGGGAEQFF.

V is TRBV12-3 or TRBV12-4 and J is TRBJ2-7; D call uncertain. V was clipped by 2 bases and J by 2 bases, with 10 bases between them. The length of the CDR3 is 14 residues. The CDR3 here is CASSLRALAYEQYF. The CDR3 DNA reads as TGTGCCAGCAGTTTAAGGGCGTTGGCCTACGAGCAGTACTTC.

Here the CDR3 reads CASSSKRGSSYNEQFF. As DNA, the CDR3 is TGTGCCAGCAGTTCTAAGCGGGGGAGCTCCTACAATGAGCAGTTCTTC. The V gene is TRBV7-2, the J gene TRBJ2-1; TRBD2 matches at 8 bases. The CDR3 extends over 16 amino acids. After removal of 6 bases from V and 0 bases from J, the junction contained 7 bases not matched to a gene. The germline V gene has CDR1 SGHTA and CDR2 FQGNSA.

The chain employs TRBV6-6 and TRBJ1-2, with D possibly matching TRBD1 (5 bases). The V gene's germline CDR1 is MNHNY and CDR2 SVGAGI (reference sequence). This CDR3 has 13 amino acids. V was pared by 2 bases and J by 8 bases, with 12 bases between. The CDR3 nucleotides read TGTGCCAGCAGTTACACCGGGACGCTCGGCTACACCTTC. Amino acids: CASSYTGTLGYTF.

The chain employs TRBV28 and TRBJ1-5, with 11 bases lining up with TRBD1. CDR3 size: 16 residues. Looked up from germline, CDR1 is MDHEN and CDR2 is SYDVKM. Germline trimming cut 7 bases from V and 7 bases from J; bases unmatched to any gene: 12. The CDR3 bases are TGTGCCAGCACCACTGTAGGGACAGGGGGGGGACAGCCCCAGCATTTT. Residues: CASTTVGTGGGQPQHF. The whole variable domain, filled in from reference TRBV28 and TRBJ1-5, reads DVKVTQSSRYLVKRTGEKVFLECVQDMDHENMFWYRQDPGLGLRLIYFSYDVKMKEKGDIPEGYSVSREKKERFSLILESASTNQTSMYLCASTTVGTGGGQPQHFGDGTRLSIL.

This clonotype was picked up a small number of times. The rearrangement uses TRBV10-1 and TRBJ2-5; TRBD1 aligns across 7 bases. Germline V CDR1 and CDR2: WNHNN, SYGVQD (reference sequence). The trim removed 3 bases at V and 3 bases at J, leaving 7 bases unmatched. This CDR3 comprises 15 residues. The CDR3 sequence: CASSEEGASEETQYF. The CDR3 DNA is TGCGCCAGCAGTGAAGAGGGGGCGTCGGAAGAGACCCAGTACTTC.

This clonotype has more than one count but fewer than ten. The gene calls are TRBV5-1 and TRBJ1-2, with D tentatively TRBD1 (6 bases). The CDR3 has 13 residues. Trimming removed 3 bases from V and 8 bases from J, with 14 bases in between. Germline V CDR1 and CDR2: SGHRS, YFSETQ. The DNA for the CDR3 is TGCGCCAGCAGCTATTCCGGGACAATCGGCTACACCTTC. It is translated as CASSYSGTIGYTF.

This chain links TRBV29-1 with TRBJ2-7; tentatively, D is TRBD1 or TRBD2 (5 bases each). The CDR3 contains 12 residues. Germline V lookup: CDR1 SQVTM, CDR2 ANQGSEA. V shed 6 bases and J shed 5 bases, with 14 bases lying between them. Written as DNA, the CDR3 is TGCAGCGTATATACAGGAGGTAACGAGCAGTACTTC. This gives the protein CSVYTGGNEQYF.

The CDR3 loop is CASSQEGIPNYGYTF. DNA for the CDR3: TGCGCCAGCAGCCAAGAAGGCATCCCTAACTATGGCTACACCTTC. This chain joins TRBV4-1 and TRBJ1-2, with D unclear. Deletions cut 0 bases from V and 0 bases from J, with 8 bases between. From germline, CDR1 is MGHRA and CDR2 YSYEKL. CDR3 length: 15 amino acids.

This clonotype was found a few times. The chain employs TRBV7-9 and TRBJ1-1, with TRBD1 as a possible D gene (6 bases). Per germline, CDR1 SEHNR and CDR2 FQNEAQ (reference sequence). With 4 bases removed from V and 11 bases from J, the gap between germline ends came to 23 bases. The CDR3 extends over 15 amino acids. This CDR3 is CASSSGQLVPAAAFF. The CDR3 DNA is TGTGCCAGCAGCTCCGGACAGTTGGTACCGGCCGCGGCTTTCTTT. The whole variable domain, remainder taken from reference TRBV7-9 and TRBJ1-1, is DTGVSQNPRHKITKRGQNVTFRCDPISEHNRLYWYRQTLGQGPEFLTYFQNEAQLEKSRLLSDRFSAERPKGSFSTLEIQRTEQGDSAMYLCASSSGQLVPAAAFFGQGTRLTVV.